This T cell receptor beta chain was sequenced for a study of OX40 agonist ivuxolimab in advanced cancers. Study in general: Partial responses occurred in Three dose-escalation patients, one with hepatocellular carcinoma and two with cutaneous melanoma.

Samples of blood were obtained at baseline, on cycle 4 day 1, and on cycle 7 day 1. The data were produced by immunoSEQ multiplex PCR, yet TCRdb's version contains in-frame clones alone and is incomplete. Of more than 70,000 clones in the sample, approximately 84% were seen once. The CDR3 has 14 amino acids. Per the germline V gene, CDR1 is MNHNS and CDR2 is SASEGT. The V gene end was trimmed by 4 bases and the J gene end by 2 bases; junction bases not matched to a gene: 4. The study, taken as a whole, reports: On average, CD8+ T cells showed a greater number of expanded clones than CD4+. No determination was made of the antigen specificity of the expanded peripheral T cells.

As concerns this clone: Its specificity is unknown. This sample includes further DNA sequences coding for the same CDR3.

The chain uses TRBV6-1 and TRBJ2-5; 7 positions agree with TRBD1. The sequence was obtained from an adult with an advanced solid tumor such as melanoma, head and neck, liver or kidney cancer. The material sequenced was CD4+ or CD8+ T cells sorted from blood, taken in a trial of the OX40 agonist ivuxolimab. This CDR3 reads CASSAGTVQETQYF. CDR3 bases: TGTGCCAGCAGTGCCGGGACAGTTCAAGAGACCCAGTACTTC.